Shown below are 20 T cell receptor beta chains from a single sample sequenced in a study of T cells in Graves' hyperthyroidism and ophthalmopathy. Regions amplified from RNA transcripts were the TCR beta CDR3 regions. With the HTBI primer set, the TCR CDR3 went through a first round of RT-PCR. A single record per CDR3 protein comes from TCRdb applying MiXCR to the multiplex PCR reads. This sample yields around 800,000 distinct CDR3 sequences, of which 38% are seen a single time; about 9% belongs to the top ten. Sequencing was done on a sample of blood. These receptors came from a man aged 18 to 29 with Graves' hyperthyroidism.

This clonotype came up a few times. The rearrangement joins TRBV7-9 to TRBJ2-5; D unresolved. V was shortened by 5 bases and J by 5 bases, with 15 bases between the two germline ends. Looked up from germline, CDR1 is SEHNR and CDR2 is FQNEAQ (reference sequence). CDR3 length: 14 amino acids. In nucleotides, the CDR3 is TGTGCCAGCAGCCCCTCCCTAGGTCGGGAGACCCAGTACTTC. Amino acid sequence: CASSPSLGRETQYF. Together with reference TRBV7-9 and TRBJ2-5, the CDR3 gives the full variable domain: DTGVSQNPRHKITKRGQNVTFRCDPISEHNRLYWYRQTLGQGPEFLTYFQNEAQLEKSRLLSDRFSAERPKGSFSTLEIQRTEQGDSAMYLCASSPSLGRETQYFGPGTRLLVL.

The chain links TRBV7-9 to TRBJ1-4; 9 bases are a match to TRBD1. After removal of 5 bases from V and 8 bases from J, the junction contained 9 bases not matched to a gene. CDR3 length equals 15 residues. CDR1 and CDR2 from the germline V gene are SEHNR and FQNEAQ (reference sequence). CDR3 nucleotides: TGTGCCAGCAGCGCCGGACAGGGGCGGAGGGAAAAACTGTTTTTT. This encodes CASSAGQGRREKLFF.

The sample holds a few counts of this clonotype. The chain uses TRBV15 and TRBJ2-7; 8 bases are a match to TRBD2. Germline V lookup: CDR1 LNHNV, CDR2 YYDKDF (reference sequence). V was pared by 3 bases and J by 7 bases, with 14 bases of the junction left unmatched. CDR3 length equals 16 residues. The CDR3 nucleotides are TGTGCCACCAGCAGTACAACTAGCGGCCTGGGAGAGGAGCAGTACTTC. Translation: CATSSTTSGLGEEQYF.

This clonotype showed up many times. The J gene is TRBJ1-2, the V gene TRBV12-3 or TRBV12-4; 7 nucleotides match TRBD1. Unmatched junction bases numbered 8, after V lost 5 bases and J lost 5 bases. This CDR3 contains 14 residues. The CDR3 nucleotides read TGTGCCAGCAGTACCGCCGGGACAGTATATGGCTACACCTTC. Translation gives CASSTAGTVYGYTF.

The chain couples TRBV5-5 to TRBJ1-5, with 11 bases identical to TRBD1. J was trimmed by 6 bases and V by 2 bases; bases with no gene match: 4. The germline V gene encodes CDR1 SGHKS and CDR2 YYEKEE (reference sequence). This CDR3 spans 15 amino acids. The CDR3: CASSFRTGGPQPQHF. The CDR3 DNA reads as TGTGCCAGCAGCTTCCGGACAGGGGGCCCTCAGCCCCAGCATTTT.

This clonotype appeared a few times. V gene TRBV9 combines with J gene TRBJ2-5; 9 bases fit TRBD1. The trim removed 3 bases at V and 0 bases at J, leaving 3 bases unmatched. The CDR3 is 15 amino acids. Germline-derived CDR1 and CDR2 are SGDLS and YYNGEE. CDR3 in amino acids: CASSGQGGDQETQYF. In nucleotides, the CDR3 is TGTGCCAGCAGCGGACAGGGGGGGGACCAAGAGACCCAGTACTTC.

This CDR3 is CASSVGLLSTEAFF. CDR3 DNA: TGTGCCAGCAGCGTAGGGTTACTAAGCACTGAAGCTTTCTTT. The chain employs TRBV9 and TRBJ1-1; D call uncertain. The CDR3 sequence is 14 residues long. CDR1 is SGDLS and CDR2 is YYNGEE in the germline V gene. With 0 bases removed from V and 4 bases from J, the gap between germline ends came to 10 bases.

This clonotype occurred a few times. The chain has TRBV2 and TRBJ2-2; D possibly uses TRBD1 or TRBD2 (6 bases each). V shed 5 bases and J shed 3 bases, with 10 bases lying between them. CDR1 and CDR2 (germline): SNHLY, FYNNEI. The CDR3 is 14 residues long. The CDR3 nucleotides read TGTGCCAGCAGTCGGGGGCGGGACACCGGGGAGCTGTTTTTT. As protein: CASSRGRDTGELFF. Filled out from reference TRBV2 and TRBJ2-2, the complete variable domain reads EPEVTQTPSHQVTQMGQEVILRCVPISNHLYFYWYRQILGQKVEFLVSFYNNEISEKSEIFDDQFSVERPDGSNFTLKIRSTKLEDSAMYFCASSRGRDTGELFFGEGSRLTVL.

This clonotype came up a few times. The chain's CDR3 is CSARAVDPRTKLFF. Written as DNA, the CDR3 is TGCAGTGCTAGAGCGGTAGACCCGAGGACGAAACTGTTTTTT. The rearrangement links TRBV20-1 to TRBJ1-4; no clear D. Germline lookup yields CDR1 DFQATT and CDR2 SNEGSKA (reference sequence). V was cut by 1 base and J by 11 bases, with 17 bases left in between. The CDR3 is 14 amino acids.

Details on this clonotype: One end of the junction varies from germline; a read error may be responsible. This chain joins TRBV6-5 and TRBJ1-1; 7 positions agree with TRBD1. This CDR3 is 15 amino acids long. In germline, CDR1 is MNHEY, CDR2 SVGAGI. The CDR3 reads CAISYQGGMNTEAFF. CDR3 bases: TGTGCCATCAGTTACCAGGGGGGCATGAACACTGAAGCTTTCTTT.

There are a few counts of this clonotype. The CDR3 sequence is CATQGFSYGYTF. In DNA, the CDR3 is TGTGCCACTCAAGGGTTTAGCTATGGCTACACCTTC. The rearrangement joins TRBV19 to TRBJ1-2, with D uncertain. This CDR3 has 12 amino acids. Trimming took 10 bases from V and 4 from J, leaving 13 bases between them. CDR1 and CDR2 from the germline V gene are LNHDA and SQIVND (reference sequence).

The gene calls are TRBV10-3 and TRBJ2-5, with 9 bases matching TRBD1. This CDR3 has 12 residues. V dropped 10 bases and J dropped 5; count of bases not matched to a gene: 5. Germline CDR1 is ENHRY and CDR2 is SYGVKD. CDR3: CATGTGWETQYF. Written as DNA, the CDR3 is TGTGCCACCGGGACAGGGTGGGAGACCCAGTACTTC.

The chain carries TRBV19 and TRBJ1-1, with 8 bases that match TRBD1. The V gene's germline CDR1 is LNHDA and CDR2 SQIVND (reference sequence). This CDR3 is built from 15 residues. The V segment lost 1 base and the J segment 11 bases; nucleotides outside the gene matches: 12. The CDR3 region has the DNA TGTGCCAGTAGTATAGGGCGGAGGACAGGGCGAGTTGCTTTCTTT. Encoded protein: CASSIGRRTGRVAFF.

Many counts were recorded for this clonotype. This chain joins TRBV7-9 and TRBJ2-7; D may match TRBD1 or TRBD2 (5 bases each). With 4 bases removed from V and 2 bases from J, the gap between germline ends came to 9 bases. The germline V gene encodes CDR1 SEHNR and CDR2 FQNEAQ (reference sequence). The CDR3 spans 13 residues. CDR3 in amino acids: CASSSEGTYEQYF. CDR3 DNA sequence: TGTGCCAGCAGCTCCGAGGGGACCTACGAGCAGTACTTC.

The CDR3 DNA reads TGTGCCAGCAGCCCACAGGGGAGTCTTACCGGGGAGCTGTTTTTT. This gives the protein CASSPQGSLTGELFF. The genes are TRBV7-2 and TRBJ2-2; 7 nucleotides line up with TRBD1. The germline gives CDR1 SGHTA, CDR2 FQGNSA. The length of the CDR3 is 15 residues. V gave up 5 bases and J gave up 5 bases; unmatched junction bases: 8.

This chain connects TRBV20-1 to TRBJ1-5; D gene uncertain. Deletions cut 1 base from V and 4 bases from J, with 17 bases between. The CDR3 has 16 amino acids. CDR1 is DFQATT and CDR2 is SNEGSKA in the germline V gene (reference sequence). Written as DNA, the CDR3 is TGCAGTGCTAGAGGGCTGAGGGTGGTGGGGAATCAGCCCCAGCATTTT. It yields the protein CSARGLRVVGNQPQHF.

The chain links TRBV10-3 to TRBJ1-5; a weak D match, TRBD1 (5 bases). CDR1 is ENHRY, CDR2 SYGVKD, per germline. The CDR3 has 10 residues. Trimming removed 10 bases at V and 11 bases at J, with 12 bases between. CDR3 DNA sequence: TGTGCCACCGGGACCCAAACCCAGCATTTT. It is translated as CATGTQTQHF.

This clonotype was seen more than once but under ten times. V usage is TRBV10-3 and J usage is TRBJ2-3; 10 positions match TRBD2. CDR1 is ENHRY, CDR2 SYGVKD, per germline. Trimming removed 4 bases from V and 8 bases from J; junction bases left unmatched: 3. The CDR3 spans 13 residues. CDR3 bases: TGTGCCATCAGTGGGACTAGCGGTTCTACGCAGTATTTT. It specifies CAISGTSGSTQYF.

In this sample, this clonotype turned up many times. V usage is TRBV29-1 and J usage is TRBJ2-7, with D perhaps TRBD1 or TRBD2 (5 bases each). V lost 7 bases and J 1 base, leaving 14 bases between the germline ends. Germline V CDR1 and CDR2: SQVTM, ANQGSEA. This CDR3 has 13 residues. In DNA form, the CDR3 reads TGCAGCGGACACAGTGGGGGTTCCTACGAGCAGTACTTC. Its protein product is CSGHSGGSYEQYF.

There are many counts of this clonotype. The chain uses TRBV20-1 and TRBJ2-5; 8 bases line up with TRBD2. The CDR3 runs to 14 residues. Trimming took 1 base from V and 5 from J; bases not matched to a gene: 6. Germline V gene lookup returns CDR1 DFQATT and CDR2 SNEGSKA (reference sequence). This CDR3 is CSARAGGFKETQYF. The CDR3 DNA reads TGCAGTGCTAGAGCGGGGGGGTTTAAGGAGACCCAGTACTTC.